This entry features one T cell receptor beta chain sequence. The sample belongs to a study of shared clonotypes between healthy human individuals. The data were produced by immunoSEQ multiplex PCR, yet TCRdb's version contains in-frame clones alone and is incomplete. Among approximately 2.5 million clones, just over 90% were seen once, and the ten largest hold over 0.12%. V lost 4 bases and J lost 4, with 10 bases in between. From germline, CDR1 is LNHNV and CDR2 YYDKDF (reference sequence). This CDR3 is 13 amino acids long. The clonotype was recovered from a man younger than 35 in good health. The sample comprised naive CD4+ T cells sorted from blood. Subset defined: CD45RA+ positively selected. The chain joins TRBV15 to TRBJ1-2; D gene unclear. The CDR3 sequence is CATSITRAYGYTF. The CDR3 DNA reads TGTGCCACCAGCATCACCAGAGCCTATGGCTACACCTTC.